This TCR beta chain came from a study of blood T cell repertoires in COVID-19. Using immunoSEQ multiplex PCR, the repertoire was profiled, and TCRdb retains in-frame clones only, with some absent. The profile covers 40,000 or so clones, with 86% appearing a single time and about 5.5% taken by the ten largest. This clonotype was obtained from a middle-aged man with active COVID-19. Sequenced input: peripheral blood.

Written as DNA, the CDR3 is TGTGCCAGCAGTCCCCGGACACTCGGGCCGGACTATGGCTACACCTTC. Its protein product is CASSPRTLGPDYGYTF. This chain joins TRBV27 and TRBJ1-2, with a tentative D call TRBD1 (5 bases). The CDR3 contains 16 residues. V gave up 5 bases and J gave up 3 bases, with 19 bases separating them. CDR1 MNHEY and CDR2 SMNVEV come from the germline V gene (reference sequence).